This T cell receptor (beta chain) was sequenced during a study of cytomegalovirus exposure and HLA in healthy donors. Primers for the PCR totalled 60 Vbeta and 13 Jbeta. Sequencing was performed with immunoSEQ multiplex PCR; in TCRdb, only in-frame clones are kept and a portion is missing. The sample comprises approximately 110,000 clones, about 64% of which are singletons, and roughly 8% rests with the top ten. The CDR3 runs to 15 residues. CDR1 MNHEY and CDR2 SVGAGI come from the germline V gene. The ends were cut back, 5 bases at V and 5 bases at J, with 18 bases in the middle. This clone was recorded a few times.

The chain couples TRBV6-5 to TRBJ1-2; TRBD1 might be the D (5 bases). Sample: PBMCs. The TCR sequence derives from a man between 18 and 35 years old in good health and CMV-seropositive. In DNA, the CDR3 is TGTGCCAGCAGTAAAGACAGCTCACCCATTTATGGCTACACCTTC. Translation: CASSKDSSPIYGYTF.